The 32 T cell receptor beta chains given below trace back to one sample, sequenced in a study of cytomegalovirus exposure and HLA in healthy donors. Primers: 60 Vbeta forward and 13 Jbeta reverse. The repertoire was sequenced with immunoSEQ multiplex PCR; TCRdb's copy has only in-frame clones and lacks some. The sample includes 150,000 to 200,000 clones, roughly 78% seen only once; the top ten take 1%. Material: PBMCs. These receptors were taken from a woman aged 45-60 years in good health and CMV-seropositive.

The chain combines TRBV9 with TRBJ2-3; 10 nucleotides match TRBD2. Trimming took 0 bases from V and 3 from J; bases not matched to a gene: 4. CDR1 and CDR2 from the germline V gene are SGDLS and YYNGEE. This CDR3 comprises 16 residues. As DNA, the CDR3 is TGTGCCAGCAGCGTAGGACCTAGCGGGAGTACAGATACGCAGTATTTT. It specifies CASSVGPSGSTDTQYF.

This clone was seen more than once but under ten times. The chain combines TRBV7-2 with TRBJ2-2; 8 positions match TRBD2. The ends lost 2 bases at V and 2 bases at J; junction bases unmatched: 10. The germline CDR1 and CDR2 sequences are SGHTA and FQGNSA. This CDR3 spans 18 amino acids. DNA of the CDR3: TGTGCCAGCAGCTTAAACATCTTAGCGGGGACTAACACCGGGGAGCTGTTTTTT. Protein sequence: CASSLNILAGTNTGELFF.

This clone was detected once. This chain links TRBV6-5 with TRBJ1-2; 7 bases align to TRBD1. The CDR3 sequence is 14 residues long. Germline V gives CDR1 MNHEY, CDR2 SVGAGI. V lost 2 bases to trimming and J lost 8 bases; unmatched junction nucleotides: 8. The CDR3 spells CASSYNEGAQGYTF. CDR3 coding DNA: TGTGCCAGCAGTTACAATGAGGGGGCGCAAGGCTACACCTTC.

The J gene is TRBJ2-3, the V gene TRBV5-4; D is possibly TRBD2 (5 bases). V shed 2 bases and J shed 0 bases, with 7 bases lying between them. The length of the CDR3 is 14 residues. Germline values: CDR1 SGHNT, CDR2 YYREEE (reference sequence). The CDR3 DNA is TGTGCCAGCAGCTTTAGGGAGAGCACAGATACGCAGTATTTT. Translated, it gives CASSFRESTDTQYF. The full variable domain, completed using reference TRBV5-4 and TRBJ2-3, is ETGVTQSPTHLIKTRGQQVTLRCSSQSGHNTVSWYQQALGQGPQFIFQYYREEENGRGNFPPRFSGLQFPNYSSELNVNALELDDSALYLCASSFRESTDTQYFGPGTRLTVL.

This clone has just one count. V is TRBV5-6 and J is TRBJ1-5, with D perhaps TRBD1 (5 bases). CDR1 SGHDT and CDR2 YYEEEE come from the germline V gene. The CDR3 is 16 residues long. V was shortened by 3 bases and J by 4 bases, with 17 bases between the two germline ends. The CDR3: CASSWGGTGLNQPQHF. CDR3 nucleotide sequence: TGTGCCAGCAGCTGGGGGGGGACGGGACTTAATCAGCCCCAGCATTTT.

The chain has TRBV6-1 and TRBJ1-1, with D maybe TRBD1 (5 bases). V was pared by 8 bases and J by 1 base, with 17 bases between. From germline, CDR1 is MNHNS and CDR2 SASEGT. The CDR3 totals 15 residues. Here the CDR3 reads CASSASWQGNTEAFF. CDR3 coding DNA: TGTGCCAGCTCGGCCAGTTGGCAGGGGAACACTGAAGCTTTCTTT.

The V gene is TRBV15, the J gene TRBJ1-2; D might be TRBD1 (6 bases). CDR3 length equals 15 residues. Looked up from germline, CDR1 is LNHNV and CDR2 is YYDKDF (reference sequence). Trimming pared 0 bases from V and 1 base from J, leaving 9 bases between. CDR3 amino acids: CATSREQGGNYGYTF. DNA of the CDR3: TGTGCCACCAGCAGAGAACAGGGTGGTAACTATGGCTACACCTTC. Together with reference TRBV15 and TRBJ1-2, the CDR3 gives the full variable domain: DAMVIQNPRYQVTQFGKPVTLSCSQTLNHNVMYWYQQKSSQAPKLLFHYYDKDFNNEADTPDNFQSRRPNTSFCFLDIRSPGLGDTAMYLCATSREQGGNYGYTFGSGTRLTVV.

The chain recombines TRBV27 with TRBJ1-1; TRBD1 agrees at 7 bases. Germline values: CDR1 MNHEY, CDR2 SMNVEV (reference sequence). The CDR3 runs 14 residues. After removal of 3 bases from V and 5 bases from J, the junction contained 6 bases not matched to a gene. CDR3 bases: TGTGCCAGCAGTTTTGGAGGGGGCGGAACTGAAGCTTTCTTT. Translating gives CASSFGGGGTEAFF.

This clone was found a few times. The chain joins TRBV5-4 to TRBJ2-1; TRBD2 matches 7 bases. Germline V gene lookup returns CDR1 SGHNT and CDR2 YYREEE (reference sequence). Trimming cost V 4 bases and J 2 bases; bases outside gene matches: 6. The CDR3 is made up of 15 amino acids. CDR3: CASSNPSGPYNEQFF. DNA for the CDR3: TGTGCCAGCAGCAATCCTAGCGGCCCCTACAATGAGCAGTTCTTC.

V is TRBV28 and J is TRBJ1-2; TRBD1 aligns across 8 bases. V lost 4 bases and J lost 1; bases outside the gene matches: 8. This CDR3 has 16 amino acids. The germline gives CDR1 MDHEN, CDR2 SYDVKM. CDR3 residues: CASSSGDRSVNYGYTF. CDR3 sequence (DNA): TGTGCCAGCAGTTCGGGGGACAGGTCGGTTAACTATGGCTACACCTTC.

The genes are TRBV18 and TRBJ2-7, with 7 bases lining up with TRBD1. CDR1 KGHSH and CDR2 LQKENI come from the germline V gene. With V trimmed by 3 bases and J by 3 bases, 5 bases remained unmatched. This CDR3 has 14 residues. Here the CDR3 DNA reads TGTGCCAGCTCACCTCCCACAGGGGTCTACGAGCAGTACTTC. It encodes CASSPPTGVYEQYF.

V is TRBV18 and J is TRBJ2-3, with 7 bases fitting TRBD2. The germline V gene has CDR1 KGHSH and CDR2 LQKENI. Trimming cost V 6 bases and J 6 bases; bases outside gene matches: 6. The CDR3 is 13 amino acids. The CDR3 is CASSLGGSDTQYF. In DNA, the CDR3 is TGTGCCAGCTCCCTTGGCGGGAGCGATACGCAGTATTTT.

Written as DNA, the CDR3 is TGTGCCAGCTCGCGAAGGGGGAGCAACACAGATACGCAGTATTTT. Protein product: CASSRRGSNTDTQYF. The V gene is TRBV18, the J gene TRBJ2-3; TRBD1 is a possible D gene (6 bases). Per germline, CDR1 KGHSH and CDR2 LQKENI. CDR3 length: 15 residues. V was shortened by 6 bases and J by 2 bases, with 15 bases between the two germline ends.

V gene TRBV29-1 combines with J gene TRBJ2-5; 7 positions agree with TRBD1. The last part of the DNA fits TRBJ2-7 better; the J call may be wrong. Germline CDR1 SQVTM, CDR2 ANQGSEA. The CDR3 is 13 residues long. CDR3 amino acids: CSVLRQGRNEQYF. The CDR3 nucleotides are TGCAGCGTTCTTAGACAGGGTCGAAACGAGCAGTACTTC.

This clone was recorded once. CDR3 loop: CASSTGTPQPQHF. CDR3 nucleotide sequence: TGTGCCAGCTCAACTGGGACACCTCAGCCCCAGCATTTT. The J gene is TRBJ1-5, the V gene TRBV18; possibly TRBD1 for D (6 bases). The CDR3 is 13 residues long. V gave up 5 bases and J gave up 6 bases, with 11 bases separating them. Germline loops: CDR1 KGHSH, CDR2 LQKENI.

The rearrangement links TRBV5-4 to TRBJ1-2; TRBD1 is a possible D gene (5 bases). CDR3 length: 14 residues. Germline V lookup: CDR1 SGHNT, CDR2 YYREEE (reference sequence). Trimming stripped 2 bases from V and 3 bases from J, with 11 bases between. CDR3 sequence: CASSFGRADYGYTF. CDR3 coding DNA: TGTGCCAGCAGCTTTGGCAGGGCGGACTATGGCTACACCTTC. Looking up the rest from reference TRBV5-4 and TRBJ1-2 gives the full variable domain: ETGVTQSPTHLIKTRGQQVTLRCSSQSGHNTVSWYQQALGQGPQFIFQYYREEENGRGNFPPRFSGLQFPNYSSELNVNALELDDSALYLCASSFGRADYGYTFGSGTRLTVV.

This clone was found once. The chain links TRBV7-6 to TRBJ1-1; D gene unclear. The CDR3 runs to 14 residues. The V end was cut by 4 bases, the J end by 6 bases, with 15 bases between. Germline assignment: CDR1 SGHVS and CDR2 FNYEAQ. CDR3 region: CASSSTPGVAEAFF. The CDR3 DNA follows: TGTGCCAGCAGCTCCACCCCCGGGGTTGCTGAAGCTTTCTTT.

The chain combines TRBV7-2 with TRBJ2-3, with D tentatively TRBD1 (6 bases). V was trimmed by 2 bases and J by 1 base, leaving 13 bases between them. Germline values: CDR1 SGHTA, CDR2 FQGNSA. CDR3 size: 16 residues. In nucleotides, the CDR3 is TGTGCCAGCAGCTTATGGTTAGGGGGTCGCACAGATACGCAGTATTTT. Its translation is CASSLWLGGRTDTQYF.

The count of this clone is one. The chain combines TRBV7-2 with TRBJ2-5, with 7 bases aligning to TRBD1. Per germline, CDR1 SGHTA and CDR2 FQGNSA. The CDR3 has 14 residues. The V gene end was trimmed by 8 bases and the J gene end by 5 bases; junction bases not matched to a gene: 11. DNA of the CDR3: TGTGCCAGCTTAAAGGGGGCCTCGGGGGAGACCCAGTACTTC. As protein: CASLKGASGETQYF.

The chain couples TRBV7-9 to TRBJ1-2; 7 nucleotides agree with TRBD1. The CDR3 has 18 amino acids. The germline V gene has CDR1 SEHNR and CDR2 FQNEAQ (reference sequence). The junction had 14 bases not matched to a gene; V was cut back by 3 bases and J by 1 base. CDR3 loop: CASSLAGRGQVLNYGYTF. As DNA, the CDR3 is TGTGCCAGCAGCTTGGCGGGAAGAGGACAGGTGCTTAACTATGGCTACACCTTC.

CDR3 sequence (DNA): TGTGCCAGCACGGGACAGGGGATAGTAGATAATTCACCCCTCCACTTT. As protein: CASTGQGIVDNSPLHF. The rearrangement links TRBV2 to TRBJ1-6; the match to TRBD1 covers 10 bases. CDR1 and CDR2 (germline): SNHLY, FYNNEI. The CDR3 has 16 amino acids. Unmatched junction bases numbered 8, after V lost 7 bases and J lost 5 bases. The full variable domain, its missing parts supplied by reference TRBV2 and TRBJ1-6, is EPEVTQTPSHQVTQMGQEVILRCVPISNHLYFYWYRQILGQKVEFLVSFYNNEISEKSEIFDDQFSVERPDGSNFTLKIRSTKLEDSAMYFCASTGQGIVDNSPLHFGNGTRLTVT.

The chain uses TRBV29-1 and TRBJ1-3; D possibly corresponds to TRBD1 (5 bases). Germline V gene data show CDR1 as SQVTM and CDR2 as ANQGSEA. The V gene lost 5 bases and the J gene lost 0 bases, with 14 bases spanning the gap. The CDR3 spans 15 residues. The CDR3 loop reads CSVLIATGSGNTIYF. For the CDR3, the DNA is TGCAGCGTTCTCATAGCTACAGGCTCTGGAAACACCATATATTTT.

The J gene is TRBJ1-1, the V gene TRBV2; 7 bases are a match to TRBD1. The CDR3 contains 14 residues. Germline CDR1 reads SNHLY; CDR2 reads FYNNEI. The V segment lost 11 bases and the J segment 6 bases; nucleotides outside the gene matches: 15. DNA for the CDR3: TGTGCCGGCGCCCCAAACCCCCAGGGGGCTGAAGCTTTCTTT. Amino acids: CAGAPNPQGAEAFF.

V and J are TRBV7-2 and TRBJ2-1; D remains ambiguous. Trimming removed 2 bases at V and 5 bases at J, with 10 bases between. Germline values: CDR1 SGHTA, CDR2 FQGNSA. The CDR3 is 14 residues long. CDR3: CASSLFRIDNEQFF. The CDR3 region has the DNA TGTGCCAGCAGCTTATTTAGAATTGACAATGAGCAGTTCTTC.

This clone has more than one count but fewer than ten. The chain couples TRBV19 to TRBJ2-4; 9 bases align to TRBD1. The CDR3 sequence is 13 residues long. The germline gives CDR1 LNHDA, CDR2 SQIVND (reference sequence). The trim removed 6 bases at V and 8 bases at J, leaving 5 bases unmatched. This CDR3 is CASSLDRGDIQYF. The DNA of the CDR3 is TGTGCCAGTAGCCTCGACAGGGGGGACATTCAGTACTTC.

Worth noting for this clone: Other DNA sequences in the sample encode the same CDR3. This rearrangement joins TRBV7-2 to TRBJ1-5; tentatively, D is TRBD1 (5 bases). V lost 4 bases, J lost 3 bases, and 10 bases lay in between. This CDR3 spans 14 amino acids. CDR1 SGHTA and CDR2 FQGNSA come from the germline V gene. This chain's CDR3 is CASSSGTVNQPQHF. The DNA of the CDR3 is TGTGCCAGCAGCTCTGGGACTGTCAATCAGCCCCAGCATTTT.

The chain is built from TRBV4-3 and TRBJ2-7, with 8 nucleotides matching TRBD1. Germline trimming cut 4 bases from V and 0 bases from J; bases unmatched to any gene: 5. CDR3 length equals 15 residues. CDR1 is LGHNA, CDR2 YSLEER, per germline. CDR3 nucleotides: TGCGCCAGCAGCCGTGACAGGGGTCCCTCCTACGAGCAGTACTTC. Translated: CASSRDRGPSYEQYF.

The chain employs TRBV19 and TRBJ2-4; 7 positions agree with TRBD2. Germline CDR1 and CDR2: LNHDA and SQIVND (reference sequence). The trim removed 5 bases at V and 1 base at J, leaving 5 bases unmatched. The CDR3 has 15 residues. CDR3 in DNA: TGTGCCAGTAGTCCGGGGGGAGAGGCCAAAAACATTCAGTACTTC. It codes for CASSPGGEAKNIQYF.

The DNA of the CDR3 is TGTGCCAGCAGCTCTTCAGGGGGAGGCGTGGAGACCCAGTACTTC. Its translation is CASSSSGGGVETQYF. This chain uses TRBV7-3 with TRBJ2-5; D perhaps matches TRBD1 (7 bases). Germline assignment: CDR1 SGHTA and CDR2 FQGTGA. This CDR3 contains 15 residues. Trimming left V 4 bases short and J 5 bases short, with 17 bases between.

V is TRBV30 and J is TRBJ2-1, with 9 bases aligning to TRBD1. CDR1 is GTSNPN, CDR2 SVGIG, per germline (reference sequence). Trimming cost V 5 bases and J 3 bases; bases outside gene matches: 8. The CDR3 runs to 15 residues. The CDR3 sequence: CAWGPGQGNYNEQFF. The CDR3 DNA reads TGTGCCTGGGGCCCGGGACAGGGAAACTACAATGAGCAGTTCTTC.

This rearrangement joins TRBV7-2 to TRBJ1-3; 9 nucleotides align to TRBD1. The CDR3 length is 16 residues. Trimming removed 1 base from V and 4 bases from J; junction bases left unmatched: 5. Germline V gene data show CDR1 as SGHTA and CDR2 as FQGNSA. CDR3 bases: TGTGCCAGCAGCTTAGAGGGGACAGGGTACGGAAACACCATATATTTT. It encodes CASSLEGTGYGNTIYF. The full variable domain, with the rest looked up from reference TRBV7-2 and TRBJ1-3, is GAGVSQSPSNKVTEKGKDVELRCDPISGHTALYWYRQSLGQGLEFLIYFQGNSAPDKSGLPSDRFSAERTGGSVSTLTIQRTQQEDSAVYLCASSLEGTGYGNTIYFGEGSWLTVV.

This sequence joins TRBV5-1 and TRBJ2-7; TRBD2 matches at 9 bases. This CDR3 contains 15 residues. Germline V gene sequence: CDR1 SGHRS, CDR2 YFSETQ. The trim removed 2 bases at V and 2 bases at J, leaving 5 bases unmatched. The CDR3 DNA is TGCGCCAGCAGCTTAGGGACTAGCAGGGCCTACGAGCAGTACTTC. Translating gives CASSLGTSRAYEQYF.